Given below is one T cell receptor (beta chain) in context. This sample is part of a study of control samples from healthy donors and cancer patients. The germline CDR1 and CDR2 sequences are SGDLS and YYNGEE. The CDR3 has 18 amino acids. The trim removed 4 bases at V and 4 bases at J, leaving 16 bases unmatched. Method: immunoSEQ multiplex PCR; TCRdb's copy keeps in-frame clones and lacks some. The sample carries approximately 150,000 clones, about 86% recorded once. The sample comprised blood. The V gene is TRBV9, the J gene TRBJ2-1; 8 positions agree with TRBD2. This TCR derives from a man between 18 and 29 years old in good health. The CDR3 region has the DNA TGTGCCAGCAGCTCAGCGGGCGAGCGGGGGCCCTCTTACAATGAGCAGTTCTTC. Translation gives CASSSAGERGPSYNEQFF.